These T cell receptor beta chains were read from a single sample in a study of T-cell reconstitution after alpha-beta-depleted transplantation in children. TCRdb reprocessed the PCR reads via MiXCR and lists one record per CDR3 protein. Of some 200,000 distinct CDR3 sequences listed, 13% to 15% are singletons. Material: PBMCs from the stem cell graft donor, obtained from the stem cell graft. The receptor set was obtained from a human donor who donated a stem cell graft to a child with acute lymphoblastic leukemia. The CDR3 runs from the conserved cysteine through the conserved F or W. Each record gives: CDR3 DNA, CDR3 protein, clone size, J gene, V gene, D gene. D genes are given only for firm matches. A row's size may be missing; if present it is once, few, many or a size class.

cdr3_nt: TGTGCCACGACTAGCGGGAGTGGGAGTGAGCAGTTCTTC; cdr3_aa: CATTSGSGSEQFF; clone_size: many; j_call: TRBJ2-1; v_call: TRBV10-3; d_call: TRBD2
cdr3_nt: TGTGCCAGCAGCCCGGGGGCTGGGGCCAACGTCCTGACTTTC; cdr3_aa: CASSPGAGANVLTF; clone_size: many; j_call: TRBJ2-6; v_call: TRBV11-3; d_call: NA
cdr3_nt: TGTGCCAGCAGCTTGGCTGGAAACACCATATATTTT; cdr3_aa: CASSLAGNTIYF; clone_size: many; j_call: TRBJ1-3; v_call: TRBV5-6; d_call: NA
cdr3_nt: TGTGCCAGCTCACCTATAACAAATTATTCTCAGTTCTTC; cdr3_aa: CASSPITNYSQFF; clone_size: many; j_call: TRBJ2-1; v_call: TRBV18; d_call: NA
cdr3_nt: TGCAGCGTTGATGCTGGGAGCTCCTACAATGAGCAGTTCTTC; cdr3_aa: CSVDAGSSYNEQFF; clone_size: many; j_call: TRBJ2-1; v_call: TRBV29-1; d_call: NA
cdr3_nt: TGTGTCAGCAGCCAACACGACACCCTAGTCGCAGATACGCAGTATTTT; cdr3_aa: CVSSQHDTLVADTQYF; clone_size: NA; j_call: TRBJ2-3; v_call: TRBV4-2; d_call: NA
cdr3_nt: TGCGCCAGCAGCTCGGACCCAAGCAGGGGAGGTCGTGGCTACACCTTC; cdr3_aa: CASSSDPSRGGRGYTF; clone_size: many; j_call: TRBJ1-2; v_call: TRBV5-1; d_call: NA
cdr3_nt: TGTGCCAGCAGTTTTGCTCCGGTTGCTGGAAACACCATATATTTT; cdr3_aa: CASSFAPVAGNTIYF; clone_size: few; j_call: TRBJ1-3; v_call: TRBV12-3/TRBV12-4; d_call: NA
cdr3_nt: TGTGCCAGCAGCTTTGACAGGGGCGTAGTAAACACCGGGGAGCTGTTTTTT; cdr3_aa: CASSFDRGVVNTGELFF; clone_size: NA; j_call: TRBJ2-2; v_call: TRBV12-1; d_call: NA
cdr3_nt: TGCGCCAGCAGTGAGTTGCCGGGACCCGAGACCCAGTACTTC; cdr3_aa: CASSELPGPETQYF; clone_size: NA; j_call: TRBJ2-5; v_call: TRBV10-2; d_call: NA
cdr3_nt: TGCAGCGCGGGCCTGGGCGGTGCGGGCAATGAGCAGTTCTTC; cdr3_aa: CSAGLGGAGNEQFF; clone_size: many; j_call: TRBJ2-1; v_call: TRBV29-1; d_call: NA
cdr3_nt: TGTGCCAGCAGTTTAGCGGTTAGGGAGGAAGCTTTCTTT; cdr3_aa: CASSLAVREEAFF; clone_size: many; j_call: TRBJ1-1; v_call: TRBV12-3/TRBV12-4; d_call: NA
cdr3_nt: TGCAGTGCTAGAGTACAGGGGGCCCGGTTGAACACTGAAGCTTTCTTT; cdr3_aa: CSARVQGARLNTEAFF; clone_size: many; j_call: TRBJ1-1; v_call: TRBV20-1; d_call: TRBD1
cdr3_nt: TGCAGTGCTTGGGGGAACAACCGGGAAGCCGAGCAGTACTTC; cdr3_aa: CSAWGNNREAEQYF; clone_size: many; j_call: TRBJ2-7; v_call: TRBV20-1; d_call: NA